The next 21 T cell receptor beta chains were all read from a single sample in a study of cytomegalovirus exposure and HLA in healthy donors. The table came from immunoSEQ multiplex PCR; TCRdb's copy has only in-frame clones and leaves some out. The sample carries approximately 160,000 clones, approximately 87% recorded once. The sequencing sample was made of PBMCs. The receptor set was obtained from a woman in her twenties or thirties in good health and CMV-seronegative.

This clone was observed a few times. The V call is TRBV7-2, the J call TRBJ2-1; no firm D call. Germline V gene data show CDR1 as SGHTA and CDR2 as FQGNSA. The CDR3 has 12 amino acids. V lost 5 bases to trimming and J lost 11 bases, with 13 bases between them. CDR3 DNA: TGTGCCAGCAGCCCGGAGACCAGTAAGCAGTTCTTC. It codes for CASSPETSKQFF.

Turning to this clone: The junction departs from the called germline gene at one end, perhaps through a read error. The chain uses TRBV5-4 and TRBJ2-1; 9 bases are a match to TRBD1. This CDR3 contains 11 residues. CDR1 is SGHNT and CDR2 is YYREEE in the germline V gene (reference sequence). CDR3 in amino acids: CASSFRDRAIF. In DNA, the CDR3 is TGTGCCAGCAGCTTCCGGGACAGGGCGATCTTC.

The gene calls are TRBV30 and TRBJ2-2; 8 nucleotides agree with TRBD1. Germline V gene lookup returns CDR1 GTSNPN and CDR2 SVGIG (reference sequence). This CDR3 comprises 15 residues. Germline trimming cut 0 bases from V and 1 base from J; bases unmatched to any gene: 1. The CDR3 nucleotides read TGTGCCTGGAGTGTCGGGACAGGGAACACCGGGGAGCTGTTTTTT. Translating it yields CAWSVGTGNTGELFF.

V and J are TRBV18 and TRBJ2-7, with D possibly matching TRBD1 (6 bases). V gave up 1 base and J gave up 1 base, with 8 bases separating them. CDR3 length: 14 residues. CDR1 is KGHSH and CDR2 is LQKENI in the germline V gene. The CDR3 protein is CASSPLDSSYEQYF. The CDR3 coding sequence is TGTGCCAGCTCACCACTGGACAGTTCCTACGAGCAGTACTTC.

The chain recombines TRBV5-8 with TRBJ1-2; D perhaps matches TRBD1 (5 bases). The germline V and J ends were trimmed by 4 bases and 8 bases, with 21 bases remaining between them. The length of the CDR3 is 15 residues. Looked up from germline, CDR1 is SGHTS and CDR2 is YDEGEE. The CDR3 nucleotides read TGTGCCAGCAGCCTAAAGACAGTTTTCTATGGCGGCTACACCTTC. The encoded protein is CASSLKTVFYGGYTF. Drawing the rest from reference TRBV5-8 and TRBJ1-2, the complete variable domain is EAGVTQSPTHLIKTRGQQATLRCSPISGHTSVYWYQQALGLGLQFLLWYDEGEERNRGNFPPRFSGRQFPNYSSELNVNALELEDSALYLCASSLKTVFYGGYTFGSGTRLTVV.

This chain links TRBV6-5 with TRBJ1-2; D is perhaps TRBD1 (5 bases). V dropped 7 bases and J dropped 4 bases, with 16 bases sitting between them. The CDR3 is 14 amino acids. In germline, CDR1 is MNHEY, CDR2 SVGAGI. CDR3 residues: CASTRGDEAYGYTF. CDR3 nucleotides: TGTGCCAGCACCCGGGGGGATGAGGCCTATGGCTACACCTTC.

V and J are TRBV27 and TRBJ2-2; no reliable D call. V was shortened by 8 bases and J by 3 bases, with 7 bases between the two germline ends. The germline V gene encodes CDR1 MNHEY and CDR2 SMNVEV (reference sequence). There are 12 residues in the CDR3. The CDR3, as DNA: TGTGCCAGCGGGTTTTACACCGGGGAGCTGTTTTTT. Encoded protein: CASGFYTGELFF.

This chain connects TRBV4-3 to TRBJ1-1; 7 nucleotides agree with TRBD1. There are 14 residues in the CDR3. With V trimmed by 3 bases and J by 5 bases, 6 bases remained unmatched. CDR1 is LGHNA and CDR2 is YSLEER in the germline V gene. DNA of the CDR3: TGCGCCAGCAGCCAGTTGACAGGGCAAACTGAAGCTTTCTTT. This encodes CASSQLTGQTEAFF.

The gene calls are TRBV6-6 and TRBJ2-3, with 8 bases lining up with TRBD2. The CDR3 has 15 residues. Trimming at V came to 2 bases and at J to 4 bases, leaving 5 bases not matched to a gene. The germline gives CDR1 MNHNY, CDR2 SVGAGI (reference sequence). CDR3 protein: CASSYATGGPDTQYF. CDR3 DNA: TGTGCCAGCAGTTACGCAACGGGGGGGCCAGATACGCAGTATTTT.

This chain uses TRBV2 with TRBJ1-1, with 9 bases fitting TRBD1. Unmatched junction bases numbered 1, after V lost 1 base and J lost 1 base. The CDR3 runs 15 residues. Germline V CDR1 and CDR2: SNHLY, FYNNEI. The CDR3 DNA follows: TGTGCCAGCAGTGAAGTGGGACAGGGGAACACTGAAGCTTTCTTT. Encoded protein: CASSEVGQGNTEAFF.

In its sample, this clone was seen once. J is TRBJ2-7 and V is TRBV7-2, with 9 positions matching TRBD2. This CDR3 contains 14 residues. V dropped 3 bases and J dropped 5; count of bases not matched to a gene: 5. The germline V gene encodes CDR1 SGHTA and CDR2 FQGNSA. CDR3 amino acids: CASSLIGTSHEQYF. CDR3 in DNA: TGTGCCAGCAGCTTGATTGGGACTAGCCACGAGCAGTACTTC.

The rearrangement joins TRBV18 to TRBJ2-1; TRBD2 matches 9 bases. Looked up from germline, CDR1 is KGHSH and CDR2 is LQKENI. This CDR3 region has 15 residues. The V segment lost 3 bases and the J segment 0 bases; nucleotides outside the gene matches: 0. CDR3 nucleotide sequence: TGTGCCAGCTCACCTAGCGGGAGCTCCTACAATGAGCAGTTCTTC. It yields the protein CASSPSGSSYNEQFF.

This rearrangement joins TRBV10-3 to TRBJ2-7; D remains ambiguous. The germline CDR1 and CDR2 sequences are ENHRY and SYGVKD. The ends were cut back, 0 bases at V and 2 bases at J, with 11 bases in the middle. This CDR3 contains 15 residues. The CDR3, as DNA: TGTGCCATCAGTGAGTCATTCGAGCAGACCTACGAGCAGTACTTC. Protein sequence: CAISESFEQTYEQYF.

The rearrangement joins TRBV5-1 to TRBJ2-3; no clear D. Trimming took 1 base from V and 2 from J, leaving 5 bases between them. Looked up from germline, CDR1 is SGHRS and CDR2 is YFSETQ. The CDR3 is made up of 13 amino acids. The CDR3 DNA reads TGCGCCAGCAGCTTGCTTTTCACAGATACGCAGTATTTT. Protein product: CASSLLFTDTQYF.

The genes are TRBV4-1 and TRBJ2-7, with D maybe TRBD1 (5 bases). Germline CDR1 reads MGHRA; CDR2 reads YSYEKL. Trimming took off 4 bases at V and 1 base at J, with 14 bases between the two ends. CDR3 size: 15 residues. Written as DNA, the CDR3 is TGCGCCAGCAGCCTTGACACAGGTTGGTCCTACGAGCAGTACTTC. Translating gives CASSLDTGWSYEQYF.

This chain connects TRBV7-2 to TRBJ1-6; D may be TRBD1 (5 bases). This CDR3 has 14 residues. Trimming removed 5 bases at V and 6 bases at J, with 11 bases between. Germline V gene lookup returns CDR1 SGHTA and CDR2 FQGNSA. CDR3 sequence (DNA): TGTGCCAGCAGCGTTGGGACTATTAATTCACCCCTCCACTTT. Translated: CASSVGTINSPLHF.

The table lists this clone with a few counts. The V and J genes are TRBV6-5 and TRBJ1-5; D gene ambiguous. V shed 5 bases and J shed 6 bases, with 14 bases lying between them. The CDR3 is made up of 14 amino acids. CDR1 and CDR2 (germline): MNHEY, SVGAGI. CDR3 bases: TGTGCCAGCAGTCCAGGACGGGTGGGTCAGCCCCAGCATTTT. Protein product: CASSPGRVGQPQHF.

The chain uses TRBV7-3 and TRBJ1-1; no clear D. V lost 3 bases and J 1 base, leaving 12 bases between the germline ends. There are 15 residues in the CDR3. CDR1 SGHTA and CDR2 FQGTGA come from the germline V gene. The CDR3 DNA follows: TGTGCCAGCAGCTTGAACGGGAGGGAGAACACTGAAGCTTTCTTT. Translating gives CASSLNGRENTEAFF.

The chain has TRBV5-6 and TRBJ1-6; D is unclear. V was cut by 4 bases and J by 8 bases, with 10 bases left in between. Germline CDR1 SGHDT, CDR2 YYEEEE. This CDR3 spans 13 amino acids. CDR3 in DNA: TGTGCCAGCAGCACCCGAACGTATTCACCCCTCCACTTT. Its protein is CASSTRTYSPLHF.

This clone has only one observation. The genes are TRBV5-1 and TRBJ2-5; tentative D call: TRBD1 (5 bases). Trimming removed 6 bases at V and 5 bases at J, with 14 bases between. This CDR3 spans 13 amino acids. Germline V gene sequence: CDR1 SGHRS, CDR2 YFSETQ. The CDR3 region is CASNDPGLETQYF. The CDR3 nucleotides read TGCGCCAGCAACGATCCAGGGCTGGAGACCCAGTACTTC.

The genes are TRBV6-5 and TRBJ1-4; D remains unclear. The germline CDR1 and CDR2 sequences are MNHEY and SVGAGI. The CDR3 consists of 16 residues. Trimming took off 0 bases at V and 13 bases at J, with 21 bases between the two ends. CDR3 in DNA: TGTGCCAGCAGTTACTCGCTCCATTCCGAACGCAAAGGACTGTTTTTT. Protein product: CASSYSLHSERKGLFF.